The rows below give T cell receptor beta chains drawn from one sample of a study of T cells in localized non-small cell lung cancer. Only in-frame clones appear in the TCRdb table, and some are missing; sequencing was by immunoSEQ multiplex PCR. The sample holds roughly 34,000 clones, around 84% seen once. The sequenced sample was peripheral blood, obtained before any cancer treatment. Every receptor here comes from a male donor aged 60 or older with stage II squamous cell lung carcinoma. Each CDR3 is given with its conserved first and last residue. Each record gives: D gene, V gene, clone size, J gene, CDR3 length, CDR3 DNA, CDR3 protein. D genes are given only for firm matches. Expanded clones get a size class; other rows say once, few or many, or leave the size out.

-	TRBV15	-	TRBJ2-3	15	TGTGCCACCAGCAGAGGGGGGTCCAGCACAGATACGCAGTATTTT	CATSRGGSSTDTQYF
-	TRBV11-2	-	TRBJ2-5	17	TGTGCCAGCAGCTCGGGTTCGACGGTTGCGGGGCAAGAGACCCAGTACTTC	CASSSGSTVAGQETQYF
-	TRBV28	-	TRBJ1-1	14	TGTGCCAGCAGTTTCGGAGACAGGAACACTGAAGCTTTCTTT	CASSFGDRNTEAFF
-	TRBV4-2	once	TRBJ1-5	17	TGTGCCAGCAGCCAAGATATTACACAGGAGGGCAATCAGCCCCAGCATTTT	CASSQDITQEGNQPQHF
TRBD1	TRBV27	-	TRBJ2-7	15	TGTGCCAGCAGTCCTCGGACAGGGGGTCCCTACGAGCAGTACTTC	CASSPRTGGPYEQYF
-	TRBV14	-	TRBJ2-7	14	TGTGCCAGCAGCCCTGCTGGGGGAGGCTACGAGCAGTACTTC	CASSPAGGGYEQYF
-	TRBV6-1	-	TRBJ1-2	14	TGTGCCAGCAGTGAGAGGGGCATTGGCTATGGCTACACCTTC	CASSERGIGYGYTF
-	TRBV7-2	-	TRBJ2-5	12	TGTGCCAGCACCTGGGCTCGCGAGACCCAGTACTTC	CASTWARETQYF
-	TRBV6-1	-	TRBJ1-3	14	TGTGCCAGCAGTGTTTGGGGTTCTGGAAACACCATATATTTT	CASSVWGSGNTIYF
-	TRBV11-1	-	TRBJ2-1	15	TGTGCCAGCAGCCCAAAAGGTCAGGGAAGGGATGAGCAGTTCTTC	CASSPKGQGRDEQFF
TRBD2	TRBV7-9	-	TRBJ2-1	16	TGTGCCAGCAGCTCTAGCGGGGGAAGCTCCTACAATGAGCAGTTCTTC	CASSSSGGSSYNEQFF
-	TRBV10-3	-	TRBJ1-1	13	TGTGCCATCATGGCCAGGACAAACACTGAAGCTTTCTTT	CAIMARTNTEAFF
-	TRBV11-3	-	TRBJ2-2	15	TGTGCCAGCAGCTTAGGGGGGACACCTTCCGGGGAGCTGTTTTTT	CASSLGGTPSGELFF
-	TRBV6-5	few	TRBJ2-7	13	TGTGCCAGCAGAGTGGGACAACGCTACGAGCAGTACTTC	CASRVGQRYEQYF
TRBD1	TRBV27	-	TRBJ1-5	15	TGTGCCAGCAGTTTCGACAGGGAAGGTAATCAGCCCCAGCATTTT	CASSFDREGNQPQHF
-	TRBV5-1	-	TRBJ2-5	15	TGCGCCAGCAGCCCTGGGCGTACTTTGCGGGAGACCCAGTACTTC	CASSPGRTLRETQYF
-	TRBV9	-	TRBJ1-1	15	TGTGCCAGCAGCGTGCGGCCGGGGCTGAACACTGAAGCTTTCTTT	CASSVRPGLNTEAFF
TRBD1	TRBV7-3	once	TRBJ2-1	14	TGTGCCAGCAGCTTGGGACAGGGGTACAATGAGCAGTTCTTC	CASSLGQGYNEQFF